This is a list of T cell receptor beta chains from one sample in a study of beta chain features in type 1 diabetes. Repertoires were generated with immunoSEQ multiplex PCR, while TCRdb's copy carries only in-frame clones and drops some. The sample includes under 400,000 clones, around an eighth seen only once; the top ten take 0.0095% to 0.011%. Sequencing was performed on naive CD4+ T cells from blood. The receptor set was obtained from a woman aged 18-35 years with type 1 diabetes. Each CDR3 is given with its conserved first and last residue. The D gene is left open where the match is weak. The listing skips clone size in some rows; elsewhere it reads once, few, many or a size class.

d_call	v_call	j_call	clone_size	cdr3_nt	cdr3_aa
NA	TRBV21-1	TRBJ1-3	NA	TGTGCCAGCAGCATCGGCAGGGGGTGGTCGGCGCCATATTTT	CASSIGRGWSAPYF
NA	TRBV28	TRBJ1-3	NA	TGTGCCAGCAGTTTGATGCGGGTCCTCTCTGGAAACACCATATATTTT	CASSLMRVLSGNTIYF
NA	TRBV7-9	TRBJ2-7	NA	TGTGCCAGCAGCTACATGGACAGCAACTCCTACGAGCAGTACTTC	CASSYMDSNSYEQYF
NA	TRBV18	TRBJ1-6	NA	TGTGCCAGCTCACCAAACAGGGATATACGGGATTCACCCCTCCACTTT	CASSPNRDIRDSPLHF
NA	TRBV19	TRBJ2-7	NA	TGTGCCAGTCGCAGCTCCTACGAGCAGTACTTC	CASRSSYEQYF
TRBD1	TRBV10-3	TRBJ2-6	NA	TGTGCCATCAGTGAGGGACAGGGGAACTCTGGGGCCAACGTCCTGACTTTC	CAISEGQGNSGANVLTF
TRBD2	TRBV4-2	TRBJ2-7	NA	TGTGCCAGCAGCCAAGCTAGCGGGAGGTTCACCTACGAGCAGTACTTC	CASSQASGRFTYEQYF
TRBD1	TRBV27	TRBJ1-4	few	TGTGCCAGCAGTCCGAGGACAGGGCGAGAACTGTTTTTT	CASSPRTGRELFF
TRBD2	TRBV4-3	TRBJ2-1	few	TGCGCCAGCAGCCAGAGAACTAGCGGAAACAATGAGCAGTTCTTC	CASSQRTSGNNEQFF
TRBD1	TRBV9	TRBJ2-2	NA	TGTGCCAGCAGCGTACGACAGGGGACGGACACCGGGGAGCTGTTTTTT	CASSVRQGTDTGELFF
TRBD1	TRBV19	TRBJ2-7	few	TGTGCCAGTAGTTCCGGGACAGGGGCCGCGCAGTACTTC	CASSSGTGAAQYF
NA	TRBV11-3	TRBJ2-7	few	TGTGCCAGCAGCTGGCTTGAGCGGGCAGAGCAGTACTTC	CASSWLERAEQYF
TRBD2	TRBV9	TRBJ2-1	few	TGTGCCAGCAGCGAGGGCGGGGGAAACTACAATGAGCAGTTCTTC	CASSEGGGNYNEQFF
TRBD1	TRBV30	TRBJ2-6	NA	TGTGCCTGGAGTGTGAGGGGGCGCTGGGCCAACGTCCTGACTTTC	CAWSVRGRWANVLTF